Sequencing of this T cell receptor beta chain was carried out in a study of blood T cell repertoires in COVID-19 (dated by TCRdb to 2018 to 2021). For the study in its entirety: Samples covering the acute and convalescent phases of COVID-19 were provided by collaborators in the United States, Italy and Spain. The dataset comprised deeply sampled blood TCRbeta repertoires from subjects exposed to, actively infected with, or recovered from COVID-19. The sample metadata nearly always contained a de-identified subject ID, COVID-19 status, age in years and sex. The prospective study material was composed of cDNA or gDNA derived from T cells, B-cell-depleted T cells, or PBMCs. The repertoires were released in a freely available public database intended as a resource for research on the immune response to SARS-CoV-2. Where HLA class I and class II types were available, the types were taken from metadata supplied by the sample provider, not from assay-based typing. Samples came from the ongoing ImmuneRACE study (first 160 participants) plus 1,254 subjects from 6 global collaborators. Overall study results and their limits: The quantity of clinical and demographic metadata differed by source and by participant and was supplied without curation.

A word on this clone: It has no known antigen specificity. No much larger clone is present one base from it, and per-base qualities are unavailable.

The immunoSEQ Assay, a bias-controlled multiplex PCR, was used to amplify TCRbeta CDR3 regions from genomic DNA. The authors' analysis ran thus. The number of nucleated cells in each sample was estimated from the amplification of reference gene primers within the assay. To quantify the absolute abundance of each unique TCRbeta CDR3 rearrangement, sequence reads were collapsed and filtered. For each sample, productive Simpson clonality was calculated as the square root of Simpson's diversity index across productive rearrangements. TCRdb provides this immuneACCESS table in a form limited to in-frame rearrangements. Some clones are lacking; in checked studies, under half of them reflect an unresolved V gene, and why the rest are absent is not known. The V and J calls and the clone size are those of that table, but D and trimming were determined from the DNA. This sample holds fewer than 250,000 clones; about 87% were observed only once. 2% to 3% of the sample comes from the top ten.

The CDR3 starts with the cysteine, ends with the phenylalanine, and has 16 residues. Of the read, only the CDR3 DNA is kept; its 48 bases are in frame from base 1. From the germline V gene, CDR1 is SGDLS and CDR2 is YYNGEE. The junction shows trimming of 4 bases on V and 2 bases on J, plus 18 bases between the germline ends. Participants in the prospective study were enrolled through a virtual design, were aged about 18 to 100 years, and lived in 20 to 30 United States geographic areas. Cohort assignment in the prospective study relied on participant-reported clinical history from a screening survey and a study questionnaire. Each participant in the prospective study had whole blood, serum and a nasopharyngeal or oropharyngeal swab collected by mobile phlebotomists. Over a roughly 2-month period, participants in the prospective study had the option of providing additional blood draws and questionnaires. Blood samples from the prospective study were shipped frozen or at room temperature prior to DNA extraction.

The TCR originated in a woman between 25 and 40 years old with acute COVID-19. The V and J genes are TRBV9 and TRBJ1-1; the D gene cannot be resolved reliably. Sequencing input: PBMCs or T cells enriched from blood (not recorded which). The CDR3 reads as follows: CASSPNFSRRNTEAFF. In nucleotide form, the sequence is TGTGCCAGCAGCCCTAATTTTTCACGTCGAAACACTGAAGCTTTCTTT.